This TCR beta chain is from a study of Graves' ophthalmopathy and Graves' hyperthyroidism. Background on the study: There was a collection of peripheral blood at initial diagnosis, before any treatment.

RNA served as the template for amplifying TCR beta CDR3 regions. HTBI primers primed a first-round RT-PCR, and a second-round multiplex PCR followed. TCRdb reprocessed the multiplex PCR reads via MiXCR and lists one record per CDR3 protein. Among 600,000 to 950,000 distinct CDR3 sequences listed, roughly 41% were seen once. CDR3 length: 17 residues. The germline V and J ends were trimmed by 1 base and 3 bases, with 19 bases remaining between them. Looked up from germline, CDR1 is DFQATT and CDR2 is SNEGSKA (reference sequence). In this sample, this clonotype turned up a few times. What it recognizes is unknown. Study-level results: In blood appeared most of the expanded thyroid clonotypes whose frequency exceeded 0.001. Sensitivity of about 70% and specificity of 72% to 80% were achieved by the model that predicted ophthalmopathy progression.

This sequence was found in an adult man with Graves' ophthalmopathy. Source material: peripheral blood. J is TRBJ1-5 and V is TRBV20-1; D perhaps matches TRBD1 (5 bases). CDR3 amino acids: CSARGGRRAGLNQPQHF. The CDR3 nucleotides are TGCAGTGCTAGAGGAGGGCGACGGGCAGGGCTCAATCAGCCCCAGCATTTT.